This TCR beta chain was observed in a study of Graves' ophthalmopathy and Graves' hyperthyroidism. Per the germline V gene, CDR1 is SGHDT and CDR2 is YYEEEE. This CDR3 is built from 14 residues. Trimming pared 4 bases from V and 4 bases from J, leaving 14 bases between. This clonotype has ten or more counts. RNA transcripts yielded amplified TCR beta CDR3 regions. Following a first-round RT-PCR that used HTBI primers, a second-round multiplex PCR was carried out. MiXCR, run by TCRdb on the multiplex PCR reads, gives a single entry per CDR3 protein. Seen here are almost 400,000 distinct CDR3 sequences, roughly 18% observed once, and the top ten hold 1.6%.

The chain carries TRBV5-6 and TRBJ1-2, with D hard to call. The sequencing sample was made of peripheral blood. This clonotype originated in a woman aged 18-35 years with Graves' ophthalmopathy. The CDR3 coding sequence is TGTGCCAGCAGCCCATGGGTGATGGCCTATGGCTACACCTTC. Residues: CASSPWVMAYGYTF.